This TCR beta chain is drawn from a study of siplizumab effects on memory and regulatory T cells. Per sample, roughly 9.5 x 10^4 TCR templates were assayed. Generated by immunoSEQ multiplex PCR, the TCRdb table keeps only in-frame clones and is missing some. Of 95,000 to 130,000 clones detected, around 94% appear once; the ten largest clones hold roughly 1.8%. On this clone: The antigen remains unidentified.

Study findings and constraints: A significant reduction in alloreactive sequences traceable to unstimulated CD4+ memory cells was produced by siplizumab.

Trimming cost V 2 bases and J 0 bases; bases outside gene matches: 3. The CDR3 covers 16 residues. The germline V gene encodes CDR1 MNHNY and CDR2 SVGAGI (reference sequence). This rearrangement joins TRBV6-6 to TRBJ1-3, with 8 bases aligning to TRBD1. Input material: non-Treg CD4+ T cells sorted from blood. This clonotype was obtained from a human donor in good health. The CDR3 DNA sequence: TGTGCCAGCAGTTACGTGGACAGGGACTCTGGAAACACCATATATTTT. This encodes CASSYVDRDSGNTIYF.